What follows are 12 T cell receptor beta chains derived from one specimen sequenced in a study of response to subunit inactivated influenza vaccine. TCRdb itself ran the RT-PCR reads through MiXCR, one entry per CDR3 protein. The table includes 150,000 or so distinct CDR3 sequences, about 10% detected once. Material: CD8+ T cells sorted from PBMCs, obtained roughly 24 months after vaccination. Receptor source: a man aged 50 to 69 who received an inactivated influenza vaccine.

The count of this clonotype is one. The rearrangement joins TRBV4-2 to TRBJ1-5; no reliable D call. The CDR3 sequence is 15 residues long. The germline V and J ends were trimmed by 1 base and 6 bases, with 13 bases remaining between them. The V gene's germline CDR1 is LGHNA and CDR2 YNFKEQ. Here the CDR3 reads CASSQVAAGLQPQHF. The DNA for the CDR3 is TGTGCCAGCAGCCAAGTTGCGGCAGGACTTCAGCCCCAGCATTTT.

There are a few counts of this clonotype. At one end, the junction sequence differs from germline, possibly due to a read error. CDR3 sequence: CASTYGNEQFF. DNA for the CDR3: TGTGCCAGCACTTACGGGAATGAGCAGTTCTTC. The chain is built from TRBV6-5 and TRBJ2-1; D not resolved. The CDR3 length is 11 residues. Germline V gene lookup returns CDR1 MNHEY and CDR2 SVGAGI.

This clonotype was picked up a small number of times. This chain uses TRBV27 with TRBJ2-3, with TRBD2 matching 12 bases. In germline, CDR1 is MNHEY, CDR2 SMNVEV (reference sequence). Losses at the gene ends were 5 bases for V and 0 bases for J; bases not matched to a gene: 3. CDR3 length: 16 residues. CDR3: CASSQGTSGSTDTQYF. The DNA for the CDR3 is TGTGCCAGCAGTCAAGGGACTAGCGGGAGCACAGATACGCAGTATTTT.

This chain uses TRBV12-3 or TRBV12-4 with TRBJ2-1; 7 bases match TRBD2. There are 14 residues in the CDR3. The V segment lost 3 bases and the J segment 7 bases; nucleotides outside the gene matches: 6. The CDR3 spells CASSFTIGGNEQFF. CDR3 DNA: TGTGCCAGCAGTTTTACGATCGGGGGGAATGAGCAGTTCTTC.

This clonotype was counted only a few times. Here the CDR3 DNA reads TGTGCCAGCAGTTTTCGTCCCGGGACTAGCGGGACCCACAATGAGCAGTTCTTC. Translated, it gives CASSFRPGTSGTHNEQFF. The chain is built from TRBV6-5 and TRBJ2-1, with 13 bases identical to TRBD2. The length of the CDR3 is 18 residues. After removal of 4 bases from V and 5 bases from J, the junction contained 11 bases not matched to a gene. Germline CDR1 and CDR2: MNHEY and SVGAGI.

The chain uses TRBV27 and TRBJ2-7; no clear D. The CDR3 is made up of 16 amino acids. Germline CDR1 MNHEY, CDR2 SMNVEV (reference sequence). Trimming took 0 bases from V and 0 from J, leaving 12 bases between them. This chain's CDR3 is CASSLSGGTNSYEQYF. The CDR3 DNA reads as TGTGCCAGCAGTTTATCGGGTGGCACAAACTCCTACGAGCAGTACTTC.

This chain uses TRBV7-6 with TRBJ2-5; D gene ambiguous. This CDR3 region has 16 residues. Deletions cut 2 bases from V and 0 bases from J, with 13 bases between. From germline, CDR1 is SGHVS and CDR2 FNYEAQ. CDR3 sequence reads: CASSLPPGKYQETQYF. CDR3 DNA sequence: TGTGCCAGCAGCTTACCCCCTGGGAAATACCAAGAGACCCAGTACTTC.

This clonotype was seen more than once but under ten times. The chain uses TRBV13 and TRBJ2-1, with 14 positions matching TRBD2. Trimming cost V 5 bases and J 8 bases; bases outside gene matches: 8. Germline CDR1 and CDR2: PRHDT and FYEKMQ (reference sequence). The CDR3 spans 16 residues. The CDR3 sequence: CASSPSGLAGVDEQFF. The DNA for the CDR3 is TGTGCCAGCAGCCCCTCGGGACTAGCGGGGGTCGATGAGCAGTTCTTC.

This clonotype appeared a few times. The V and J genes are TRBV7-9 and TRBJ2-7; TRBD2 agrees at 8 bases. With V trimmed by 5 bases and J by 4 bases, 13 bases remained unmatched. The CDR3 has 16 amino acids. Germline lookup yields CDR1 SEHNR and CDR2 FQNEAQ (reference sequence). The CDR3 reads CASSPPFGRDLYEQYF. The CDR3 region has the DNA TGTGCCAGCAGCCCGCCGTTCGGGAGGGATCTTTACGAGCAGTACTTC. Using reference TRBV7-9 and TRBJ2-7 for the parts outside the CDR3, the full variable domain is DTGVSQNPRHKITKRGQNVTFRCDPISEHNRLYWYRQTLGQGPEFLTYFQNEAQLEKSRLLSDRFSAERPKGSFSTLEIQRTEQGDSAMYLCASSPPFGRDLYEQYFGPGTRLTVT.

For this clonotype: The CDR3 end shows no conserved phenylalanine or tryptophan, and so a read error is likely. The chain couples TRBV29-1 to TRBJ2-7; a weak D match, TRBD2 (7 bases). Trimming cost V 6 bases and J 3 bases, with 15 bases left between them. Germline V lookup: CDR1 SQVTM, CDR2 ANQGSEA. The CDR3 loop spans 13 amino acids. CDR3 sequence (DNA): TGCAGCGTCCGAGGGGGGACTAACTACGAGCAGTACTCC. Its protein is CSVRGGTNYEQYS.

This sequence joins TRBV2 and TRBJ2-2; D unclear. Trimming shortened V by 2 bases and J by 9 bases, and 1 base separated the two germline ends. Germline CDR1 is SNHLY and CDR2 is FYNNEI. This CDR3 contains 10 residues. CDR3: CASSERELFF. The CDR3 DNA is TGTGCCAGCAGTGAACGGGAGCTGTTTTTT.

The chain links TRBV20-1 to TRBJ2-7; D may be TRBD1 or TRBD2 (5 bases each). Germline CDR1 is DFQATT and CDR2 is SNEGSKA (reference sequence). Trimming removed 5 bases from V and 2 bases from J, with 13 bases in between. This CDR3 spans 13 amino acids. The CDR3 loop reads CSAGGGLTYEQYF. The CDR3 DNA reads TGCAGTGCTGGTGGGGGTTTGACCTACGAGCAGTACTTC.